The 19 T cell receptor beta chains in this list originate from one sample, sequenced in a study of regulatory T cells in long-lasting Graves disease. Assembly of TCR beta libraries relied on iRepertoire HTBI primers together with Arm-PCR of CDR3 regions. One entry per CDR3 protein results from TCRdb running MiXCR on the multiplex PCR reads. The sample lists more than 300,000 distinct CDR3 sequences, around 19% occurring once. As to time point: persistent/refractory GD, antithyroid drugs over 5 years with positive TRAb. RNA from PBMCs was the source of the TCR library. The sample in question was peripheral blood mononuclear cells (PBMCs), obtained when the disease was refractory, from a patient treated with antithyroid drugs. The receptor set was obtained from a female donor with Graves disease.

The rearrangement joins TRBV5-1 to TRBJ2-7; 7 nucleotides align to TRBD1. Germline V lookup: CDR1 SGHRS, CDR2 YFSETQ. With 0 bases clipped from V and 1 base from J, the junction kept 7 bases outside the gene matches. The CDR3 is 16 amino acids. The DNA for the CDR3 is TGCGCCAGCAGCTTGGAGCCGACAGGGCCTTCCTACGAGCAGTACTTC. Its translation: CASSLEPTGPSYEQYF.

This clonotype has only a few counts. The CDR3 here is CASSQDYYRQGGQPQHF. CDR3 sequence (DNA): TGCGCCAGCAGCCAAGATTATTATAGACAGGGGGGACAGCCCCAGCATTTT. V and J are TRBV4-1 and TRBJ1-5, with 9 bases matching TRBD1. Germline CDR1 reads MGHRA; CDR2 reads YSYEKL. J was trimmed by 7 bases and V by 0 bases; bases with no gene match: 10. This CDR3 spans 17 amino acids.

A few counts support this clonotype. V and J are TRBV12-3 or TRBV12-4 and TRBJ2-5, with 12 bases that match TRBD2. The J call is in doubt because the DNA end fits TRBJ2-1 better. This CDR3 region has 15 residues. The CDR3 here is CASSLSPSGRAEQFF. CDR3 coding DNA: TGTGCCAGCAGTTTATCGCCTAGCGGGAGGGCTGAGCAGTTCTTC.

The table lists this clonotype with a few counts. A much bigger clone sits one base away, suggesting this may be a read error. J is TRBJ1-5 and V is TRBV12-3 or TRBV12-4, with D hard to call. The CDR3 length is 15 residues. The V and J ends lost 3 bases and 3 bases respectively, with 12 bases between them. Here the CDR3 reads CASSFEGSVNQPQHF. CDR3 DNA sequence: TGTGCCAGCAGTTTCGAGGGCAGTGTCAATCAGCCCCAGCATTTT.

To note about this clonotype: Being one base from a much bigger clone, this may be a read error. This chain joins TRBV28 and TRBJ2-5, with 7 bases that match TRBD1. Germline trimming cut 3 bases from V and 9 bases from J; bases unmatched to any gene: 10. The germline V gene has CDR1 MDHEN and CDR2 SYDVKM. This CDR3 contains 14 residues. CDR3 region: CASSFSVQDRPQYF. The CDR3, as DNA: TGTGCCAGCAGTTTCTCAGTACAGGACAGGCCCCAGTACTTC.

The chain links TRBV7-9 to TRBJ2-3; 7 bases map to TRBD1. CDR3 length equals 16 residues. Germline V gene lookup returns CDR1 SEHNR and CDR2 FQNEAQ (reference sequence). The trim removed 5 bases at V and 3 bases at J, leaving 11 bases unmatched. CDR3 nucleotide sequence: TGTGCCAGCAGCCGGCCGGGACAGCGAACTACAGATACGCAGTATTTT. Protein sequence: CASSRPGQRTTDTQYF. The full variable domain, in which reference TRBV7-9 and TRBJ2-3 provide the parts outside the CDR3, is DTGVSQNPRHKITKRGQNVTFRCDPISEHNRLYWYRQTLGQGPEFLTYFQNEAQLEKSRLLSDRFSAERPKGSFSTLEIQRTEQGDSAMYLCASSRPGQRTTDTQYFGPGTRLTVL.

This clonotype was recorded at least ten times. V gene TRBV5-1 combines with J gene TRBJ1-1, with D possibly matching TRBD1 (6 bases). This CDR3 contains 14 residues. The germline V and J ends were trimmed by 3 bases and 0 bases, with 9 bases remaining between them. Per germline, CDR1 SGHRS and CDR2 YFSETQ. The CDR3 is CASSWDTLNTEAFF. The CDR3 DNA is TGCGCCAGCAGCTGGGACACATTGAACACTGAAGCTTTCTTT.

V usage is TRBV7-8 and J usage is TRBJ2-2; D may correspond to TRBD1 or TRBD2 (5 bases each). Looked up from germline, CDR1 is SGHVS and CDR2 is FQNEAQ. V gave up 4 bases and J gave up 1 base, with 13 bases separating them. CDR3 length: 16 residues. CDR3 sequence: CASSSGTSLNTGELFF. The CDR3 region has the DNA TGTGCCAGCAGCTCCGGGACCAGCTTGAACACCGGGGAGCTGTTTTTT. Full variable domain (outside the CDR3, taken from reference TRBV7-8 and TRBJ2-2): GAGVSQSPRYKVAKRGQDVALRCDPISGHVSLFWYQQALGQGPEFLTYFQNEAQLDKSGLPSDRFFAERPEGSVSTLKIQRTQQEDSAVYLCASSSGTSLNTGELFFGEGSRLTVL.

This clonotype was detected ten times or more. This chain uses TRBV29-1 with TRBJ1-6; D is undetermined. V was pared by 0 bases and J by 9 bases, with 21 bases between. Per germline, CDR1 SQVTM and CDR2 ANQGSEA. This CDR3 contains 17 residues. CDR3 DNA: TGCAGCGTTGAAGATCTGGTGGGAGGGAGAGAAGGTTCACCCCTCCACTTT. Amino acid sequence: CSVEDLVGGREGSPLHF. Variable domain in full (rest from reference TRBV29-1 and TRBJ1-6): SAVISQKPSRDICQRGTSLTIQCQVDSQVTMMFWYRQQPGQSLTLIATANQGSEATYESGFVIDKFPISRPNLTFSTLTVSNMSPEDSSIYLCSVEDLVGGREGSPLHFGNGTRLTVT.

At least ten counts were recorded for this clonotype. J is TRBJ1-2 and V is TRBV7-9; D is unresolved. Germline V gene data show CDR1 as SEHNR and CDR2 as FQNEAQ (reference sequence). The CDR3 runs 14 residues. Trimming removed 6 bases from V and 0 bases from J, with 11 bases in between. The DNA of the CDR3 is TGTGCCAGCAGGGAGGACGGGTCTAACTATGGCTACACCTTC. Its protein product is CASREDGSNYGYTF.

The DNA of the CDR3 is TGTGCCAGTAAAGTCGGCGGGGGCACAGATACGCAGTATTTT. It specifies CASKVGGGTDTQYF. This rearrangement joins TRBV19 to TRBJ2-3, with D tentatively TRBD2 (6 bases). V was trimmed by 7 bases and J by 1 base, leaving 12 bases between them. The CDR3 consists of 14 residues. Germline-derived CDR1 and CDR2 are LNHDA and SQIVND (reference sequence).

Worth noting for this clonotype: A much larger clone is a single base away; this may be a read error. The rearrangement links TRBV28 to TRBJ2-5; TRBD2 matches at 13 bases. Germline CDR1 reads MDHEN; CDR2 reads SYDVKM. The CDR3 extends over 16 amino acids. CDR3 coding DNA: TGTGCCAGCAGTTTACCCACTAGCGGGAGGGGAGAGACCCGGTACTTC. Translated, it gives CASSLPTSGRGETRYF.

This clonotype was detected a few times. The rearrangement links TRBV4-1 to TRBJ1-2, with D perhaps TRBD1 (5 bases). Trimming removed 4 bases from V and 1 base from J, with 13 bases in between. Germline-derived CDR1 and CDR2 are MGHRA and YSYEKL. The CDR3 length is 15 residues. In DNA, the CDR3 is TGCGCCAGCAGCCGTTTAGGCCAGGGTAACTATGGCTACACCTTC. Amino acids: CASSRLGQGNYGYTF.

The gene calls are TRBV5-1 and TRBJ2-1, with 9 nucleotides matching TRBD2. The CDR3 runs 15 residues. CDR1 SGHRS and CDR2 YFSETQ come from the germline V gene. Trimming took 4 bases from V and 2 from J; bases not matched to a gene: 4. DNA for the CDR3: TGCGCCAGCAGCGTAGCGGGAGCGGCCTACAATGAGCAGTTCTTC. Translating gives CASSVAGAAYNEQFF.

As concerns this clonotype: One junction end does not reproduce the germline sequence, and a read error may be involved. This rearrangement joins TRBV7-9 to TRBJ1-4; D may be TRBD1 (6 bases). CDR1 is SEHNR and CDR2 is FQNEAQ in the germline V gene (reference sequence). The CDR3 is 15 residues long. As DNA, the CDR3 is TGTGCCGGCAGCTTGTGGGGGGCGCCGAGCGAAAAACTGTTTTTT. This gives the protein CAGSLWGAPSEKLFF. The full variable domain, completed using reference TRBV7-9 and TRBJ1-4, is DTGVSQNPRHKITKRGQNVTFRCDPISEHNRLYWYRQTLGQGPEFLTYFQNEAQLEKSRLLSDRFSAERPKGSFSTLEIQRTEQGDSAMYLCAGSLWGAPSEKLFFGSGTQLSVL.

Notes on this clonotype: One end of the junction varies from germline; a read error may be responsible. The chain links TRBV30 to TRBJ2-7; TRBD2 agrees at 8 bases. Per the germline V gene, CDR1 is GTSNPN and CDR2 is SVGIG (reference sequence). The CDR3 has 17 residues. The CDR3 here is CAWTLAITSGHSYGQYF. Here the CDR3 DNA reads TGTGCCTGGACCTTGGCCATAACTAGCGGACACTCCTACGGGCAGTACTTC.

V and J are TRBV7-9 and TRBJ1-5; TRBD1 aligns across 8 bases. Germline CDR1 SEHNR, CDR2 FQNEAQ (reference sequence). The CDR3 covers 15 residues. V was clipped by 4 bases and J by 3 bases; unmatched bases: 5. As DNA, the CDR3 is TGTGCCAGCAGCTCGACAGGGGTCTCCAATCAGCCCCAGCATTTT. Amino acid sequence: CASSSTGVSNQPQHF.

This clonotype has ten or more counts. The chain combines TRBV20-1 with TRBJ1-1; no reliable D call. V was shortened by 2 bases and J by 0 bases, with 7 bases between the two germline ends. This CDR3 has 13 amino acids. Germline V gene data show CDR1 as DFQATT and CDR2 as SNEGSKA (reference sequence). The CDR3 DNA sequence: TGCAGTGCTAGAAATTTTATGAACACTGAAGCTTTCTTT. This encodes CSARNFMNTEAFF.

This clonotype appeared many times. The J gene is TRBJ1-6, the V gene TRBV20-1; D remains ambiguous. The V end lost 3 bases, the J end lost 5 bases, and 11 bases lay between the germline ends. The CDR3 runs to 14 residues. Germline CDR1 is DFQATT and CDR2 is SNEGSKA (reference sequence). CDR3 sequence (DNA): TGCAGTGCTAGGACGGGTTCCAATAATTCACCCCTCCACTTT. Amino acids: CSARTGSNNSPLHF.